These T cell receptor beta chains were read from a single sample in a study of T cell responses to AZD1222 COVID-19 vaccine. Produced via immunoSEQ multiplex PCR; TCRdb's table is partial and in-frame only. Found here are around 260,000 clones, approximately 93% of them singletons; the top ten hold about 0.5%. The input for sequencing was peripheral blood, taken on day 0 of AZD1222 vaccination. The source is an adult in good health. CDR3s include the opening cysteine and the closing phenylalanine or tryptophan. The order of the fields is V gene, J gene, D gene, clone size, CDR3 DNA, CDR3 protein. A D gene is named only where the DNA matches it firmly. Not every row has a clone size; where given, it reads once, few, many or a size class.

V: TRBV3-1/TRBV3-2; J: TRBJ2-3; D: NA; size: NA; DNA: TGTGCCAGCAGCCCTGGGGGGATTGGCACAGATACGCAGTATTTT; CDR3: CASSPGGIGTDTQYF
V: TRBV13; J: TRBJ1-1; D: NA; size: NA; DNA: TGTGCCAGCAGCTTACGGGGGGCGAGCACTGAAGCTTTCTTT; CDR3: CASSLRGASTEAFF
V: TRBV19; J: TRBJ1-2; D: NA; size: NA; DNA: TGTGCCAGTAGTCCTCAGGCAGACTATGGCTACACCTTC; CDR3: CASSPQADYGYTF
V: TRBV7-9; J: TRBJ2-2; D: TRBD2; size: once; DNA: TGTGCCAGCAGCGCTGGTTCGGGACTAACGAGTCCCGGGGAGCTGTTTTTT; CDR3: CASSAGSGLTSPGELFF
V: TRBV19; J: TRBJ2-1; D: NA; size: NA; DNA: TGTGCCAGTAGTGGCGGGGTCAGGGGAGAGCAGTTCTTC; CDR3: CASSGGVRGEQFF
V: TRBV4-1; J: TRBJ1-1; D: NA; size: NA; DNA: TGCGCCAGCAGCCAAGATCACGCCCGACTGAACACTGAAGCTTTCTTT; CDR3: CASSQDHARLNTEAFF
V: TRBV7-2; J: TRBJ2-7; D: NA; size: NA; DNA: TGTGCCAGCAGCTTCCCAGGAGCCGAGCAGTACTTC; CDR3: CASSFPGAEQYF
V: TRBV15; J: TRBJ1-2; D: NA; size: NA; DNA: TGTGCCACCAGCAGAGCCGAGAGGGTAGGCTACACCTTC; CDR3: CATSRAERVGYTF
V: TRBV28; J: TRBJ2-1; D: NA; size: NA; DNA: TGTGCCAGCAGCTCTTGGGGGGACAGCTACAATGAGCAGTTCTTC; CDR3: CASSSWGDSYNEQFF
V: TRBV18; J: TRBJ2-1; D: NA; size: NA; DNA: TGTGCCAGCTCACCGAGTTACAATGAGCAGTTCTTC; CDR3: CASSPSYNEQFF
V: TRBV9; J: TRBJ2-3; D: NA; size: NA; DNA: TGTGCCAGCAGCGTGACCGGTATCAGCAGCCTCACAGATACGCAGTATTTT; CDR3: CASSVTGISSLTDTQYF
V: TRBV7-2; J: TRBJ2-5; D: TRBD1; size: NA; DNA: TGTGCCAGCGCCTCCTCCGGGACAGGGAAGACCCAGTACTTC; CDR3: CASASSGTGKTQYF
V: TRBV7-8; J: TRBJ1-3; D: TRBD1; size: NA; DNA: TGTGCCAGCGAACCGACAGGGGCTGGAAACACCATATATTTT; CDR3: CASEPTGAGNTIYF
V: TRBV15; J: TRBJ2-7; D: NA; size: NA; DNA: TGTGCCACCAGCAGAGAATTACAGTCCTACGAGCAGTACTTC; CDR3: CATSRELQSYEQYF
V: TRBV25-1; J: TRBJ2-7; D: TRBD1; size: NA; DNA: TGTGCCAGCAGTAAGGGACAGGGGTTCTACGAGCAGTACTTC; CDR3: CASSKGQGFYEQYF
V: TRBV7-2; J: TRBJ2-7; D: NA; size: NA; DNA: TGTGCCAGCAGCTTAGAGGGCAGCACCTACGAGCAGTACTTC; CDR3: CASSLEGSTYEQYF
V: TRBV28; J: TRBJ1-5; D: NA; size: NA; DNA: TGTGCCAGCAGCCTTAGAGATCAGCCCCAGCATTTT; CDR3: CASSLRDQPQHF
V: TRBV19; J: TRBJ1-2; D: NA; size: NA; DNA: TGTGCCACCAGGGAGATATTCTATGGCTACACCTTC; CDR3: CATREIFYGYTF
V: TRBV6-1; J: TRBJ1-1; D: NA; size: NA; DNA: TGTGCCAGCAGTGAAGTCCTTAACACTGAAGCTTTCTTT; CDR3: CASSEVLNTEAFF
V: TRBV21-1; J: TRBJ2-7; D: NA; size: NA; DNA: TGTGCCAGCAGCGGTAAGGACAGGGTCAAGGTCGAGCAGTACTTC; CDR3: CASSGKDRVKVEQYF
V: TRBV15; J: TRBJ2-7; D: NA; size: NA; DNA: TGTGCCACCAGCAGGACTCTCGACGAGCAGTACTTC; CDR3: CATSRTLDEQYF
V: TRBV19; J: TRBJ2-5; D: NA; size: NA; DNA: TGTGCCAGTAGTCCGCTCGACAGACAAGAGACCCAGTACTTC; CDR3: CASSPLDRQETQYF
V: TRBV12-5; J: TRBJ2-1; D: NA; size: NA; DNA: TGTGCTAGTGGAGACGGCCAGAGCTCCTACAATGAGCAGTTCTTC; CDR3: CASGDGQSSYNEQFF
V: TRBV9; J: TRBJ2-5; D: NA; size: NA; DNA: TGTGCCAGCAGCGTCGAGTCGAGGGGGACCCAGTACTTC; CDR3: CASSVESRGTQYF
V: TRBV10-2; J: TRBJ2-3; D: NA; size: NA; DNA: TGCGCATCCCGCCATGGGTTCCCCACAGATACGCAGTATTTT; CDR3: CASRHGFPTDTQYF
V: TRBV7-9; J: TRBJ2-1; D: NA; size: NA; DNA: TGTGCCAGCAGCTCCGGGAGAGGGGATATAAGTGAGCAGTTCTTC; CDR3: CASSSGRGDISEQFF
V: TRBV28; J: TRBJ1-6; D: NA; size: NA; DNA: TGTGCCAGCAGTTTAGCCAGGGAGTATTCACCCCTCCACTTT; CDR3: CASSLAREYSPLHF
V: TRBV2; J: TRBJ1-6; D: TRBD1; size: NA; DNA: TGTGCCAGCGCTACACAGGGGGCGGAATCACCCCTCCACTTT; CDR3: CASATQGAESPLHF
V: TRBV4-1; J: TRBJ2-5; D: NA; size: NA; DNA: TGCGCCAGCAGCCAAACCGGGACATCTTTTGAGACCCAGTACTTC; CDR3: CASSQTGTSFETQYF
V: TRBV19; J: TRBJ1-1; D: NA; size: NA; DNA: TGTGCCAGTAGTATAGTCGGCCCGAACACTGAAGCTTTCTTT; CDR3: CASSIVGPNTEAFF